The rows below give T cell receptor beta chains drawn from one sample of a study of T cells in Graves' hyperthyroidism and ophthalmopathy. TCRdb re-derived calls from the multiplex PCR reads in MiXCR, one entry per CDR3 protein. The table includes roughly 700,000 distinct CDR3 sequences, around 40% detected once. The sequenced sample was blood. The receptors originated from a woman aged 40 to 50 with Graves' hyperthyroidism. Both conserved end residues are part of each CDR3. The D gene is left open where the match is weak. Clone size is stated in some rows and not others, as once, few, many or a class when expanded.

j_call | cdr3_length | v_call | clone_size | d_call | cdr3_nt | cdr3_aa
TRBJ1-5 | 17 | TRBV4-1 | - | - | TGCGCCAGCAGCGTCGGAGGGGGGCAAGCGATAGGGCAGCCCCAGCATTTT | CASSVGGGQAIGQPQHF
TRBJ2-7 | 15 | TRBV9 | many | TRBD2 | TGTGCCAGCAGCGTAGGCGGGGGGCGCTCCTACGAGCAGTACTTC | CASSVGGGRSYEQYF
TRBJ2-7 | 13 | TRBV20-1 | - | TRBD2 | TGCAGTGCTATGGGGGGGAGCCGGTACGAGCAGTACTTC | CSAMGGSRYEQYF
TRBJ1-1 | 17 | TRBV11-2 | few | - | TGTGCCAGCAGCTTAGATAGTGTCAGGGTCTTGTACACTGAAGCTTTCTTT | CASSLDSVRVLYTEAFF
TRBJ2-7 | 15 | TRBV10-3 | many | - | TGTGCCACGCATCCTGAGGGGTGGAGCTCCTACGAGCAGTACTTC | CATHPEGWSSYEQYF
TRBJ1-2 | 13 | TRBV12-3/TRBV12-4 | - | TRBD1 | TGTGCCAGCACCGGGACAGAAGGCTATGGCTACACCTTC | CASTGTEGYGYTF
TRBJ2-7 | 16 | TRBV7-2 | - | TRBD2 | TGTGCCAGCCGCCGTGGGACTAGCGGGTTGTTCTACGAGCAGTACTTC | CASRRGTSGLFYEQYF
TRBJ1-2 | 14 | TRBV5-1 | - | TRBD1 | TGCGCCAGCAGCTTGATGGGACAGACTAGCGGCTACACCTTC | CASSLMGQTSGYTF
TRBJ2-3 | 16 | TRBV5-5 | - | TRBD2 | TGTGCCAGCAGCTCCTTAGCGGGGGGGCGAGAAGATACGCAGTATTTT | CASSSLAGGREDTQYF
TRBJ2-6 | 18 | TRBV5-1 | few | - | TGCGCCAGCAGCTTGGCCGGGAGCTGGTTCTCTGGGGCCAACGTCCTGACTTTC | CASSLAGSWFSGANVLTF
TRBJ2-7 | 15 | TRBV6-5 | - | TRBD1 | TGTGCCAGCAGTTACAACAGGGGACAGTCCTACGAGCAGTACTTC | CASSYNRGQSYEQYF
TRBJ1-4 | 15 | TRBV7-2 | many | - | TGTGCCAGCAGCTTAGGGACAGCAACTAATGAAAAACTGTTTTTT | CASSLGTATNEKLFF
TRBJ2-7 | 15 | TRBV3-1 | - | TRBD1 | TGTGCCAGCAGCCCGGGGACAGGGGGGGTCGACGAGCAGTACTTC | CASSPGTGGVDEQYF
TRBJ1-1 | 14 | TRBV14 | many | TRBD1 | TGTGCCAGCAGTGCCACAGGGGGTACGGCTGAAGCTTTCTTT | CASSATGGTAEAFF
TRBJ2-1 | 14 | TRBV10-3 | - | - | TGTGCCATCAGTGGGGCCGGCTCTCGCGATGAGCAGTTCTTC | CAISGAGSRDEQFF
TRBJ1-2 | 14 | TRBV9 | many | TRBD1 | TGTGCCAGCAGCCCCCGGACAGGGGAGGGTGGCTACACCTTC | CASSPRTGEGGYTF
TRBJ2-7 | 14 | TRBV25-1 | few | TRBD2 | TGTGCCAGCGGCGGACTAGCGAGGTTGGTAGGGCAGTACTTC | CASGGLARLVGQYF
TRBJ1-2 | 14 | TRBV7-2 | - | TRBD1 | TGTGCCAGCAGATACCCGGGACAGGGTGCCGGCTACACCTTC | CASRYPGQGAGYTF
TRBJ1-5 | 15 | TRBV25-1 | many | - | TGTGCCAGCAGTGATTCGAAGGGGGACACTCAGCCCCAGCATTTT | CASSDSKGDTQPQHF
TRBJ1-6 | 16 | TRBV3-1 | few | TRBD1 | TGTGCCAGCAGCCCTACAGGGGCAGATTATAATTCACCCCTCCACTTT | CASSPTGADYNSPLHF
TRBJ1-2 | 15 | TRBV4-3 | few | TRBD1 | TGCGCCAGCAGCCAAGATCGGAGGGGGCCAGATGGCTACACCTTC | CASSQDRRGPDGYTF
TRBJ2-7 | 9 | TRBV10-3 | - | - | TGTGCCATCAGTGACGAGCAGTACTTC | CAISDEQYF
TRBJ1-2 | 13 | TRBV29-1 | many | - | TGCAGCGTTGAAAGGGGGACTAACTATGGCTACACCTTC | CSVERGTNYGYTF
TRBJ1-2 | 16 | TRBV7-2 | once | - | TGTGCCAGCAGCTTAGCGCGCGGGAATCGGGCACTGGGCTACACCTTC | CASSLARGNRALGYTF
TRBJ2-7 | 15 | TRBV28 | many | - | TGTGCCAGCAGTTGGGCCCGTGACAGCCCCTACGAGCAGTACTTC | CASSWARDSPYEQYF
TRBJ1-6 | 15 | TRBV15 | - | - | TGTGCCACCAGCAGTTCCTCGACTCCCGGCTCACCCCTCCACTTT | CATSSSSTPGSPLHF
TRBJ2-7 | 17 | TRBV25-1 | - | - | TGTGCCAGCAGTGAATGGGGCGCCGGGACTGCGCTCCACGAGCAGTACTTC | CASSEWGAGTALHEQYF
TRBJ2-7 | 15 | TRBV7-9 | many | - | TGTGCCAGCAGCTTAGTGGCAGGGTCCTCCTACGAGCAGTACTTC | CASSLVAGSSYEQYF
TRBJ1-4 | 12 | TRBV20-1 | - | - | TGCAGTGCTGGAGACGAAGCGGAAAAACTGTTTTTT | CSAGDEAEKLFF
TRBJ1-2 | 14 | TRBV6-5 | - | - | TGTGCCAGCAGCTTAGATTCAAAGAATTTTGGCTACACCTTC | CASSLDSKNFGYTF
TRBJ1-2 | 14 | TRBV6-5 | - | - | TGTGCCGGCAGTGTCATCACCCCTAACTATGGCTACACCTTC | CAGSVITPNYGYTF
TRBJ2-5 | 16 | TRBV20-1 | - | TRBD2 | TGCAGTGCTATGGGGCTAGCGGGAGGGGGTCAAGAGACCCAGTACTTC | CSAMGLAGGGQETQYF
TRBJ1-1 | 12 | TRBV20-1 | many | - | TGCAGTGCTAGAGAGGACAGCACTGAAGCTTTCTTT | CSAREDSTEAFF
TRBJ2-7 | 16 | TRBV4-3 | - | TRBD2 | TGCGCCAGCAGCCCCCTAGCGGGAGGCCTCACCTACGAGCAGTACTTC | CASSPLAGGLTYEQYF
TRBJ2-2 | 18 | TRBV7-9 | - | TRBD2 | TGCGCCAGCAGCCAAGGGACTAGCGGGACCCGGGACACCGGGGAGCTGTTTTTT | CASSQGTSGTRDTGELFF
TRBJ2-2 | 12 | TRBV19 | many | - | TGTGCCACACAACGGGTTCCCGGGGAGCTGTTTTTT | CATQRVPGELFF
TRBJ2-7 | 15 | TRBV20-1 | - | TRBD1 | TGCAATGCCTTTAATCCGGGACAGAATTACTACGAGCAGTACTTC | CNAFNPGQNYYEQYF
TRBJ2-5 | 15 | TRBV7-2 | many | - | TGTGCCAGCAGCTTAAGTTCGAACCCCGGGGAGACCCAGTACTTC | CASSLSSNPGETQYF
TRBJ2-7 | 14 | TRBV7-9 | few | - | TGTGCCAGCAGCTTAGTATCTGCATCCTACGAGCAGTACTTC | CASSLVSASYEQYF
TRBJ1-2 | 14 | TRBV12-3/TRBV12-4 | few | - | TGTGCCAGCAGTTTATCCCTCACCGGCTATGGCTACACCTTC | CASSLSLTGYGYTF
TRBJ2-1 | 15 | TRBV7-9 | - | TRBD1 | TGTGCCAGCAGAGCAAGACAGGGACCTTACAATGAGCAGTTCTTC | CASRARQGPYNEQFF
TRBJ1-1 | 13 | TRBV7-2 | many | - | TGTGCCAGCAGCTTAGAATGGTCGGCTGAAGCTTTCTTT | CASSLEWSAEAFF
TRBJ2-7 | 12 | TRBV5-1 | - | TRBD1 | TGCGCCAGCAGAGGGACAGACTACGAGCAGTACTTC | CASRGTDYEQYF
TRBJ1-5 | 15 | TRBV5-1 | - | - | TGCGCCAGCAGCTTGGACGGGGCATCCAATCAGCCCCAGCATTTT | CASSLDGASNQPQHF
TRBJ2-2 | 13 | TRBV29-1 | many | - | TGCAGCGTTGTAACCGAGAACACCGGGGAGCTGTTTTTT | CSVVTENTGELFF
TRBJ1-1 | 14 | TRBV6-5 | few | TRBD1 | TGTGCCAGCAGTCTCCAGGGGGACGGGACTGAAGCTTTCTTT | CASSLQGDGTEAFF
TRBJ2-2 | 17 | TRBV9 | - | TRBD2 | TGTGCCAGCAGCGTAGGTATAGCGGGTGGCGACACCGGGGAGCTGTTTTTT | CASSVGIAGGDTGELFF
TRBJ1-5 | 13 | TRBV19 | many | - | TGTGCCAGTACCCCCGGACAGTATCAGCCCCAGCATTTT | CASTPGQYQPQHF